This TCR beta chain was observed in a study of neurological immune-mediated disorders. The cDNA was generated through 5'RACE incorporating 10-nucleotide random UMIs. TCRdb re-derived calls from the 5' RACE reads in MiXCR, one entry per CDR3 protein. The top ten clones hold roughly 1.3% of a sample with about 120,000 distinct CDR3 sequences, more than 2.5% of them seen once. The starting material, 2 million PBMCs stored at -80 C, gave rise to the unsorted libraries. This clonotype was observed at least ten times. Sequencing input: PBMCs. The clonotype comes from a woman aged 25 to 39 with multiple sclerosis.

CDR3 sequence reads: CASSQGISGANVLTF. The CDR3 DNA sequence: TGTGCCAGCAGCCAGGGAATTTCTGGGGCCAACGTCCTGACTTTC. The chain uses TRBV3-1 and TRBJ2-6; D gene ambiguous. Trimming stripped 3 bases from V and 1 base from J, with 7 bases between. CDR3 length: 15 residues. Germline CDR1 LGHDT, CDR2 YNNKEL (reference sequence).